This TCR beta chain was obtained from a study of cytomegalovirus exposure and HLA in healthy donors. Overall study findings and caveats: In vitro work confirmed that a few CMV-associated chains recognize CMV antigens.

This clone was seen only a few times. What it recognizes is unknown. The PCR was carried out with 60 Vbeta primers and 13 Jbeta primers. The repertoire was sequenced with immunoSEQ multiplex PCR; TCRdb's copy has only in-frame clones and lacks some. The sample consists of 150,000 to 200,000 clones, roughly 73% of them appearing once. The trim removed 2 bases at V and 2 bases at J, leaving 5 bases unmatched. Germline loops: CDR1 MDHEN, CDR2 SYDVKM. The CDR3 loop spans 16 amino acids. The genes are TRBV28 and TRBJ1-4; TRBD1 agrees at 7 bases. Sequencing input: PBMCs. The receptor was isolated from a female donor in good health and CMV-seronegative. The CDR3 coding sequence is TGTGCCAGCAGTTTACTCGGGACAGCCACTAATGAAAAACTGTTTTTT. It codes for CASSLLGTATNEKLFF.